These 6 T cell receptor beta chains share one sample of origin, sequenced in a study of T cells in Graves' hyperthyroidism and ophthalmopathy. RNA transcripts provided the source from which TCR beta CDR3 regions were amplified. Using the HTBI primer set, a first-round RT-PCR was run on the TCR CDR3. TCRdb independently ran MiXCR on the multiplex PCR reads; one entry per CDR3 protein. Of about 560,000 distinct CDR3 sequences listed, roughly 14% are singletons. Sequencing was carried out using blood. These receptors were collected from a young woman with Graves' hyperthyroidism.

The sample holds many counts of this clonotype. The chain couples TRBV20-1 to TRBJ2-1, with TRBD2 identical over 10 bases. V lost 6 bases to trimming and J lost 6 bases; unmatched junction nucleotides: 8. Germline-derived CDR1 and CDR2 are DFQATT and SNEGSKA (reference sequence). The CDR3 is 14 residues long. Written as DNA, the CDR3 is TGCAGTGCCGCTAGCGGGAGAGCGGTCAATGAGCAGTTCTTC. It yields the protein CSAASGRAVNEQFF.

This clonotype was found many times. CDR3 bases: TGTGCCAGCAGCTTACAGGGTCCCCCTCACGAGCAGTACTTC. As protein: CASSLQGPPHEQYF. The genes are TRBV28 and TRBJ2-7; D might be TRBD1 (6 bases). Trimming removed 6 bases at V and 5 bases at J, with 17 bases between. The V gene's germline CDR1 is MDHEN and CDR2 SYDVKM. This CDR3 comprises 14 residues.

The rearrangement joins TRBV10-1 to TRBJ2-3, with unresolved D. The CDR3 consists of 11 residues. Germline CDR1 reads WNHNN; CDR2 reads SYGVQD (reference sequence). Trimming pared 6 bases from V and 6 bases from J, leaving 7 bases between. The CDR3 region is CASRTLDTQYF. In DNA, the CDR3 is TGCGCCAGCAGAACCTTGGATACGCAGTATTTT.

The chain has TRBV20-1 and TRBJ2-7; tentative D call: TRBD1 (5 bases). Trimming left V 2 bases short and J 5 bases short, with 10 bases between. This CDR3 contains 12 residues. Germline CDR1 is DFQATT and CDR2 is SNEGSKA (reference sequence). CDR3 nucleotides: TGCAGTGCTAGATACCAGGGCAACGAGCAGTACTTC. This codes for CSARYQGNEQYF.

The rearrangement links TRBV9 to TRBJ1-4; no firm D call. Germline CDR1 SGDLS, CDR2 YYNGEE. CDR3 size: 16 residues. V gave up 0 bases and J gave up 7 bases, with 16 bases separating them. This CDR3 reads CASSVVTRAVFEKLFF. The CDR3 DNA follows: TGTGCCAGCAGCGTAGTTACCAGAGCTGTTTTTGAAAAACTGTTTTTT.

In this sample, this clonotype turned up many times. The V call is TRBV7-9, the J call TRBJ1-2, with D possibly being TRBD1 (5 bases). The germline V gene has CDR1 SEHNR and CDR2 FQNEAQ (reference sequence). V was shortened by 5 bases and J by 7 bases, with 20 bases between the two germline ends. The CDR3 runs 15 residues. The CDR3 sequence is CASSRTGDGVGGYTF. CDR3 DNA sequence: TGTGCCAGCAGCCGCACAGGCGATGGAGTTGGTGGCTACACCTTC.